The clone carrying this T cell receptor (beta chain) was observed a single time. Its antigen is still unknown. This entry is derived from a study of OX40 agonist ivuxolimab in advanced cancers. Produced via immunoSEQ multiplex PCR; TCRdb's table is partial and in-frame only. This sample has 17,000 or so clones, with about 90% found just once. Study conclusions and caveats: Certain nonresponders additionally had low normalized T-cell clonal expansion.

Systemic immunosuppression or autoimmune disease history was grounds to exclude patients. The V gene's germline CDR1 is LGHNT and CDR2 FRNRAP. V lost 6 bases, J lost 3 bases, and 18 bases lay in between. The CDR3 is made up of 15 amino acids. Sequencing used CD4+ or CD8+ T cells sorted from blood, obtained in a trial of the OX40 agonist ivuxolimab. This chain connects TRBV12-5 to TRBJ2-7; tentatively, D is TRBD1 (6 bases). The sequence came from an adult with an advanced solid tumor such as melanoma, head and neck, liver or kidney cancer. CDR3 DNA: TGTGCTAGTGGAGAGCCTCAGGGGCCGAGCTACGAGCAGTACTTC. Encoded protein: CASGEPQGPSYEQYF.